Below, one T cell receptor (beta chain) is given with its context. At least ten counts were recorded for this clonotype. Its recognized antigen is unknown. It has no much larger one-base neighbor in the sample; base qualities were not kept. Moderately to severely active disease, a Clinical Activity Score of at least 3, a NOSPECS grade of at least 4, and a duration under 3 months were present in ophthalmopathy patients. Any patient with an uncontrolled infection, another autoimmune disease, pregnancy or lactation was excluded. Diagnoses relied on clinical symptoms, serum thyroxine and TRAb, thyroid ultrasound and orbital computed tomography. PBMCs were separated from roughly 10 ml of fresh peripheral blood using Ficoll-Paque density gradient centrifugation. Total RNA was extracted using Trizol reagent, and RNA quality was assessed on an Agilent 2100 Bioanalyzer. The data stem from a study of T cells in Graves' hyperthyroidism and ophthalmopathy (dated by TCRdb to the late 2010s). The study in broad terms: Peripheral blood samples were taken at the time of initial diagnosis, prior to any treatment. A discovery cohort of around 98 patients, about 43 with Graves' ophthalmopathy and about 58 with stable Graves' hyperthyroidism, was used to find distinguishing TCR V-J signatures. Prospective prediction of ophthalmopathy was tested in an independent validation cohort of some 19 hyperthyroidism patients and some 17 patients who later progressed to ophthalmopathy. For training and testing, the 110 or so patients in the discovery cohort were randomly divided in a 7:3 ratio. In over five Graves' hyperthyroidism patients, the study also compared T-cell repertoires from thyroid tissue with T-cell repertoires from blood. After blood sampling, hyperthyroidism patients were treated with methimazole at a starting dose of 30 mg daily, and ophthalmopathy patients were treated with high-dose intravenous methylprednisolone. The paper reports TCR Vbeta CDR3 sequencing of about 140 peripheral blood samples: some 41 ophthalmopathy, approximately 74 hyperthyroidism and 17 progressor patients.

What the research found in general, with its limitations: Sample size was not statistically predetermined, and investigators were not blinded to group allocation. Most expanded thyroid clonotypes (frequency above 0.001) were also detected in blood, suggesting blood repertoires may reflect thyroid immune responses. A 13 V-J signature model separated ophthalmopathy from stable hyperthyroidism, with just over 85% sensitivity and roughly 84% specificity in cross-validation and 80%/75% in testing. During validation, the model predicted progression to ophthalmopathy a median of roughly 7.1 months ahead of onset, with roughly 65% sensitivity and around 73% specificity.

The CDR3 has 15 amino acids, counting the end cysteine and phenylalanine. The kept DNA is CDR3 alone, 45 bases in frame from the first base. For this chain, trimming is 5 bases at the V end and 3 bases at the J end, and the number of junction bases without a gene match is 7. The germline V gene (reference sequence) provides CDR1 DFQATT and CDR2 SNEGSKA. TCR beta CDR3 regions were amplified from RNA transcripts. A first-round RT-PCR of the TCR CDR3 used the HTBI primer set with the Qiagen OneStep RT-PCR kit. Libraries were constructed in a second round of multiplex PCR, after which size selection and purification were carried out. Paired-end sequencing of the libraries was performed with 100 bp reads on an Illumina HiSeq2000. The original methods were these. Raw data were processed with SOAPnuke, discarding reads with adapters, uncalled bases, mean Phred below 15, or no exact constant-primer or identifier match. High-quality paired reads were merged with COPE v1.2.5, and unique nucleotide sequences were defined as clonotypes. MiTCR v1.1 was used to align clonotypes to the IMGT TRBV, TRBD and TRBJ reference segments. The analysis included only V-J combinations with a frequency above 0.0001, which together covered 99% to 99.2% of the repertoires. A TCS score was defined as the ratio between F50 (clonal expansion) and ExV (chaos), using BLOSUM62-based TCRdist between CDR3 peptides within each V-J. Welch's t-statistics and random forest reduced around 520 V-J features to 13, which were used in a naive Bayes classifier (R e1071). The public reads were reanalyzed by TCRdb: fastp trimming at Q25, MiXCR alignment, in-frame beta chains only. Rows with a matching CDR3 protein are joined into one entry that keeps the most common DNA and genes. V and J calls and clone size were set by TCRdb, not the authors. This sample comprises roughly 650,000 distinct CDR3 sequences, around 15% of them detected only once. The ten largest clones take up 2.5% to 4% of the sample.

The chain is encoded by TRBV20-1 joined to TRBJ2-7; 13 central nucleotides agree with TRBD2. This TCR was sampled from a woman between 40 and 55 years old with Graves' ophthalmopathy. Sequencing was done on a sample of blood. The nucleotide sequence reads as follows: TGCAGTGCTCGCTCGACTAGCGGGAGGATCTACGAGCAGTACTTC. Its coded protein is CSARSTSGRIYEQYF.